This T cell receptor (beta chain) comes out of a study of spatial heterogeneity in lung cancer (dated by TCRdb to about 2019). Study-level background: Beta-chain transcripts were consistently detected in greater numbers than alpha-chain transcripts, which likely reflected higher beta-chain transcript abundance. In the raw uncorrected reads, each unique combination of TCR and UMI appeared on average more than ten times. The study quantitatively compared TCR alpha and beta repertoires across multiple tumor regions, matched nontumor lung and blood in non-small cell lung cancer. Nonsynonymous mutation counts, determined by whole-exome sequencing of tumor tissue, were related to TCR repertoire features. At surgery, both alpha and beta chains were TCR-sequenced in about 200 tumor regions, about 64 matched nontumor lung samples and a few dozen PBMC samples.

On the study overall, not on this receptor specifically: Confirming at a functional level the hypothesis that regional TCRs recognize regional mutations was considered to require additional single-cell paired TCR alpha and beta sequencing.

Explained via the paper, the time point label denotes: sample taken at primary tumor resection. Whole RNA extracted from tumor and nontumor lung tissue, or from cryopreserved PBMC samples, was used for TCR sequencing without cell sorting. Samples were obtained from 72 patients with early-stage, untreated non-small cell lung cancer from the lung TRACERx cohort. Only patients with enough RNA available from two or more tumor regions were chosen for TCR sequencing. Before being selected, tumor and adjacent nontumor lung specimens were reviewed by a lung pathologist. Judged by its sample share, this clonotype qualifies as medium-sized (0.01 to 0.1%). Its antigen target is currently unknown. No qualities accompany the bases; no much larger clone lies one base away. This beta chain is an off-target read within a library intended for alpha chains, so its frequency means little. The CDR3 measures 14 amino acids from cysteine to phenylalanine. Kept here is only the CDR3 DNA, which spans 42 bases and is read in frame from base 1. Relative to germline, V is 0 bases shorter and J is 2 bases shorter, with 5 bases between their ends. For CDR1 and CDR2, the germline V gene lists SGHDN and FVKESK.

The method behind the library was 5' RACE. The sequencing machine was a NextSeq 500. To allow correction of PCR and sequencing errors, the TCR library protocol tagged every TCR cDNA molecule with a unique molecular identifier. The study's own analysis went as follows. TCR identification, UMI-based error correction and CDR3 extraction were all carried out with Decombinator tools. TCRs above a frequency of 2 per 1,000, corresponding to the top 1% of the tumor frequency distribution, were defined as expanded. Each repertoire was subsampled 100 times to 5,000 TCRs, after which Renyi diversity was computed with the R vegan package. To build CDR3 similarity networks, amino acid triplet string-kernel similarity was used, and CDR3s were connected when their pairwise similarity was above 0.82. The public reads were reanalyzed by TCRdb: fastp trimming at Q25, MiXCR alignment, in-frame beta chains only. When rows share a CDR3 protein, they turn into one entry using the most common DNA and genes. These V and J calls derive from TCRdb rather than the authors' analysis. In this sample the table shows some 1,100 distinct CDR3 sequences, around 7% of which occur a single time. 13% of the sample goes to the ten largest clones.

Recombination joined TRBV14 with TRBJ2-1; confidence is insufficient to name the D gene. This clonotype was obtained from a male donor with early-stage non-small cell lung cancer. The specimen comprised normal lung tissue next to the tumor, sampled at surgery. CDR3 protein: CASSQDGTYNEQFF. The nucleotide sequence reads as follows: TGTGCCAGCAGCCAAGATGGGACCTACAATGAGCAGTTCTTC.